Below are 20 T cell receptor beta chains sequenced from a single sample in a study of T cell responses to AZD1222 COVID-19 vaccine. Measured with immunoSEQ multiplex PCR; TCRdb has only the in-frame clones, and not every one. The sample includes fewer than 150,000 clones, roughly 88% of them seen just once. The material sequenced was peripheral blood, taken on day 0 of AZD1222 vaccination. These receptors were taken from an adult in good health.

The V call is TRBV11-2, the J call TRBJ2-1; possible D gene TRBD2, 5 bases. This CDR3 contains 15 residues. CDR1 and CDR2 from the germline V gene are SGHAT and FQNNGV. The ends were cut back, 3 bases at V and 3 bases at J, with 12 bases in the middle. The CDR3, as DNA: TGTGCCAGCAGCTTTTACAGCGGACTCTACAATGAGCAGTTCTTC. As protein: CASSFYSGLYNEQFF.

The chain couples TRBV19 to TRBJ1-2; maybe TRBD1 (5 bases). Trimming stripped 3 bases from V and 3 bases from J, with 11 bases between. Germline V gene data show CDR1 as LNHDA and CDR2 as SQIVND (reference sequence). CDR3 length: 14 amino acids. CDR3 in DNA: TGTGCCAGTAGTATCAGGGTGAGGGACTATGGCTACACCTTC. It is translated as CASSIRVRDYGYTF.

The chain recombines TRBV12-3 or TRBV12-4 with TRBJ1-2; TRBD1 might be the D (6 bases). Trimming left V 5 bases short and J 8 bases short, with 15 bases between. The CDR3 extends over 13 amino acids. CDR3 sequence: CASSPRGAEGYTF. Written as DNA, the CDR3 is TGTGCCAGCAGTCCGAGGGGGGCGGAAGGCTACACCTTC.

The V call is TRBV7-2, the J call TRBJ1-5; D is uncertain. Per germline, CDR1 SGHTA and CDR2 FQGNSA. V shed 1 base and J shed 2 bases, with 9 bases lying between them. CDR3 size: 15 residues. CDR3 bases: TGTGCCAGCAGCTTAGGAGTTTTTGGCAATCAGCCCCAGCATTTT. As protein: CASSLGVFGNQPQHF.

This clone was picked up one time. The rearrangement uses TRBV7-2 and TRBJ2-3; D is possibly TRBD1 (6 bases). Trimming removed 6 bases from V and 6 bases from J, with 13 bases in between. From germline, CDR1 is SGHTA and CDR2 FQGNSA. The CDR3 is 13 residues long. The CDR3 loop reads CASSYRVRDTQYF. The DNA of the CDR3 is TGTGCCAGCAGTTACAGGGTCAGGGATACGCAGTATTTT.

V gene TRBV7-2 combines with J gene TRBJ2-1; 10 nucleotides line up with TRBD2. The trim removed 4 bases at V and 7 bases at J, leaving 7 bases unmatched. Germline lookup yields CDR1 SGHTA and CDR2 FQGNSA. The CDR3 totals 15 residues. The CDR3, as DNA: TGTGCCAGCAGCTCACTAGCGGGAACCACAAATGAGCAGTTCTTC. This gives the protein CASSSLAGTTNEQFF.

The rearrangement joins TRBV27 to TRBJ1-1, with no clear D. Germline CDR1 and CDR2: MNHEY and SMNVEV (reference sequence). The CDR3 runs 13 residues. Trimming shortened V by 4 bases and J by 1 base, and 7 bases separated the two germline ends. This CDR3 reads CASSWTENTEAFF. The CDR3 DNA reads TGTGCCAGCAGTTGGACGGAGAACACTGAAGCTTTCTTT.

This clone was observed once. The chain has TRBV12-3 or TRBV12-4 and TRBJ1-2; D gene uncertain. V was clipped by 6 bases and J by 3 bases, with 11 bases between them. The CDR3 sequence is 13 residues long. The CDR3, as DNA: TGTGCCAGCAGCCCTTCCCCTCACTATGGCTACACCTTC. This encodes CASSPSPHYGYTF.

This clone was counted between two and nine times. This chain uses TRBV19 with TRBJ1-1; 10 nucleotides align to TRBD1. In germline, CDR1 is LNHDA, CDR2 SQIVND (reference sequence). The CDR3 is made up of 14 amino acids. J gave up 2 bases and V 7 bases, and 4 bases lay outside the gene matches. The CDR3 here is CASMGTGVNTEAFF. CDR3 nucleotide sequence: TGTGCCAGTATGGGGACAGGGGTCAACACTGAAGCTTTCTTT. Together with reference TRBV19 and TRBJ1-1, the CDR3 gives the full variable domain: DGGITQSPKYLFRKEGQNVTLSCEQNLNHDAMYWYRQDPGQGLRLIYYSQIVNDFQKGDIAEGYSVSREKKESFPLTVTSAQKNPTAFYLCASMGTGVNTEAFFGQGTRLTVV.

The CDR3 reads CASSQDLGRESGELFF. The CDR3 region has the DNA TGCGCCAGCAGCCAAGATCTGGGCCGGGAAAGTGGGGAGCTGTTTTTT. The chain is built from TRBV4-1 and TRBJ2-2; tentatively, D is TRBD2 (5 bases). The V gene's germline CDR1 is MGHRA and CDR2 YSYEKL. The CDR3 has 16 residues. Trimming pared 0 bases from V and 8 bases from J, leaving 16 bases between.

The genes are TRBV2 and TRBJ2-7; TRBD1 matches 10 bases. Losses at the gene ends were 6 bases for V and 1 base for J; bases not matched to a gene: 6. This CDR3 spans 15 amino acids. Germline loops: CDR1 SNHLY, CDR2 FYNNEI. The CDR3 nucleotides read TGTGCCAGCAGGGAGGGACAGGGGCGATCCTACGAGCAGTACTTC. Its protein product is CASREGQGRSYEQYF.

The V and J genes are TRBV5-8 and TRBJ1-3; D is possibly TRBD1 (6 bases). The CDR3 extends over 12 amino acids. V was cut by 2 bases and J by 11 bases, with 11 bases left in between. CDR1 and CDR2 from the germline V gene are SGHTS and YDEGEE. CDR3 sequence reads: CASSLNREAIYF. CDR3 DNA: TGTGCCAGCAGCTTAAACAGGGAGGCCATATATTTT.

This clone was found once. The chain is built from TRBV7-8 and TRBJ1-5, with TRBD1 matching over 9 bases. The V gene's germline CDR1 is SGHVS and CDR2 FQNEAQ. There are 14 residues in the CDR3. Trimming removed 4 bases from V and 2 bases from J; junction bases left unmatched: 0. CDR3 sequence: CASSWTGGNQPQHF. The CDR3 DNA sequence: TGTGCCAGCAGCTGGACAGGGGGCAATCAGCCCCAGCATTTT.

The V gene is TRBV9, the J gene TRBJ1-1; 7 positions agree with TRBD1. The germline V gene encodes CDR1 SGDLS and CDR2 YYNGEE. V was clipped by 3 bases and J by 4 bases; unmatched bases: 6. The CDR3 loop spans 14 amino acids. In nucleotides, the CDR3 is TGTGCCAGCAGCGGGTCAGGGGGAGGCACTGAAGCTTTCTTT. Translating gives CASSGSGGGTEAFF. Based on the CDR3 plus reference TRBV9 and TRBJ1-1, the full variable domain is DSGVTQTPKHLITATGQRVTLRCSPRSGDLSVYWYQQSLDQGLQFLIQYYNGEERAKGNILERFSAQQFPDLHSELNLSSLELGDSALYFCASSGSGGGTEAFFGQGTRLTVV.

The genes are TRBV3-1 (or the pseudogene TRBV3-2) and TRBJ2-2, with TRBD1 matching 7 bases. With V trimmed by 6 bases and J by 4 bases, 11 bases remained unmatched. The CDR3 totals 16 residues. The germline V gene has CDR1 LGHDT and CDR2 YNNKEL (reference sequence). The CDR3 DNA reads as TGTGCCAGCAGTCCCGACAGGGTTGTTGGCACCGGGGAGCTGTTTTTT. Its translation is CASSPDRVVGTGELFF.

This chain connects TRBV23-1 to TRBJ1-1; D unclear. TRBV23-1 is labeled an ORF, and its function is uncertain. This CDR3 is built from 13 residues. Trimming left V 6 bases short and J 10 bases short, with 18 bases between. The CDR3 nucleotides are TGCGCCAGCAGCCTTTCGCGAGCAGCCCTAGCTTTCTTT. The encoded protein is CASSLSRAALAFF.

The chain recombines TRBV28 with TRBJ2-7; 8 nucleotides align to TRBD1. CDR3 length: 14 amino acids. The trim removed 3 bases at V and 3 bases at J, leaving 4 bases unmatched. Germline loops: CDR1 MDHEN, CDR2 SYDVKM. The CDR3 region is CASSLGQVNYEQYF. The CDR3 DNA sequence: TGTGCCAGCAGTTTGGGACAGGTGAACTACGAGCAGTACTTC.

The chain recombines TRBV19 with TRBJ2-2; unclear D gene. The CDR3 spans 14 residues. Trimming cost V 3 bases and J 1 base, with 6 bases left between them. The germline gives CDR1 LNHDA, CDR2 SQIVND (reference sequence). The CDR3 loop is CASSISGNTGELFF. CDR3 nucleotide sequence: TGTGCCAGTAGTATCTCGGGGAACACCGGGGAGCTGTTTTTT. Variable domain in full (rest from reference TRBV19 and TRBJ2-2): DGGITQSPKYLFRKEGQNVTLSCEQNLNHDAMYWYRQDPGQGLRLIYYSQIVNDFQKGDIAEGYSVSREKKESFPLTVTSAQKNPTAFYLCASSISGNTGELFFGEGSRLTVL.

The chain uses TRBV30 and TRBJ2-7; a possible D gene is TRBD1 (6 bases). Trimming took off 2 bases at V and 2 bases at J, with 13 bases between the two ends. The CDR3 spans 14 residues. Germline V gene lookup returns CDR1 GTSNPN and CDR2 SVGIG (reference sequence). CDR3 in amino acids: CAWSPQGPAYEQYF. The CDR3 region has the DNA TGTGCCTGGAGTCCACAGGGACCAGCCTACGAGCAGTACTTC.

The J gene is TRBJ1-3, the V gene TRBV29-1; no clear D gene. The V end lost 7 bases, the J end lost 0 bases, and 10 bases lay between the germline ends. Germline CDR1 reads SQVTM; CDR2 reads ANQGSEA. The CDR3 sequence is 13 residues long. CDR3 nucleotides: TGCAGCGCCGTCGCGAGCTCTGGAAACACCATATATTTT. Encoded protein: CSAVASSGNTIYF.